This T cell receptor (beta chain) came from a study of blood T cell repertoires in COVID-19. This CDR3 spans 16 amino acids. CDR1 and CDR2 (germline): SGHAT, FQNNGV. V lost 6 bases, J lost 4 bases, and 9 bases stayed unmatched. Per the study methods: Researchers report that nucleated cell counts were estimated from reference gene primer amplification. Assay used: immunoSEQ multiplex PCR; TCRdb lists only in-frame clones, some missing. V and J calls and clone size are as listed in that table; D and trimming were resolved from the DNA. The table shows 250,000 to 350,000 clones, with more than 70% occurring only once.

The chain uses TRBV11-2 and TRBJ2-2, with TRBD1 matching over 9 bases. The sample comprised peripheral blood. The sequence came from a woman aged 25 to 39 with COVID-19, enrolled during active disease. CDR3 amino acids: CASSLTGGRGTGELFF. CDR3 DNA: TGTGCCAGCAGTTTAACAGGGGGCCGGGGCACCGGGGAGCTGTTTTTT.